These T cell receptor beta chains were read from a single sample in a study of regulatory T cells. Sequenced by immunoSEQ multiplex PCR; TCRdb stores in-frame clones only, minus some. The table has 3,000 to 3,500 clones, around 94% seen once; the top ten hold approximately 3.2%. Specimen: CD4+ Tregs sorted from blood. The receptors here all came from a person between 18 and 30 years old with CD3G deficiency. Each CDR3 is given with its conserved first and last residue. Each record gives: J gene, clone size, V gene, D gene, CDR3 protein, CDR3 DNA. D genes are given only for firm matches. Clone size is shown for a subset of rows, as once, few, many or a class of expanded clone.

j_gene: TRBJ2-1; abundance: once; v_gene: TRBV28; d_gene: TRBD2; CDR3aa: CASSLARLAGGGNEQFF; CDR3nt: TGTGCCAGCAGTTTAGCAAGACTAGCGGGAGGTGGGAATGAGCAGTTCTTC
j_gene: TRBJ2-2; abundance: -; v_gene: TRBV28; d_gene: -; CDR3aa: CASSLWTTGELFF; CDR3nt: TGTGCCAGCAGTTTATGGACCACCGGGGAGCTGTTTTTT
j_gene: TRBJ2-7; abundance: -; v_gene: TRBV27; d_gene: TRBD1; CDR3aa: CASSLRAGGRIGYEQYF; CDR3nt: TGTGCCAGCAGTTTAAGGGCAGGGGGCCGTATAGGCTACGAGCAGTACTTC
j_gene: TRBJ1-2; abundance: -; v_gene: TRBV11-2; d_gene: TRBD1; CDR3aa: CASSTLMGQLSHTF; CDR3nt: TGTGCCAGCAGCACACTTATGGGACAGCTCAGCCACACCTTC
j_gene: TRBJ2-7; abundance: -; v_gene: TRBV6-6; d_gene: -; CDR3aa: CASSPGEKLHF; CDR3nt: TGTGCCAGCAGCCCAGGGGAGAAGTTGCACTTC
j_gene: TRBJ2-1; abundance: -; v_gene: TRBV5-1; d_gene: TRBD2; CDR3aa: CASSLGWGLAGDPNEQFF; CDR3nt: TGCGCCAGCAGCTTGGGGTGGGGACTAGCGGGAGATCCCAATGAGCAGTTCTTC
j_gene: TRBJ1-3; abundance: once; v_gene: TRBV7-2; d_gene: -; CDR3aa: CASTPRSSGNTIYF; CDR3nt: TGTGCCAGCACCCCAAGGAGCTCTGGAAACACCATATATTTT
j_gene: TRBJ1-4; abundance: -; v_gene: TRBV6-1; d_gene: -; CDR3aa: CASSEARVREKLFF; CDR3nt: TGTGCCAGCAGTGAAGCCAGGGTCCGTGAAAAACTGTTTTTT
j_gene: TRBJ2-5; abundance: -; v_gene: TRBV5-1; d_gene: TRBD1; CDR3aa: CASSKTPGTEETQYF; CDR3nt: TGCGCCAGCAGCAAGACCCCCGGGACAGAAGAGACCCAGTACTTC
j_gene: TRBJ2-2; abundance: -; v_gene: TRBV7-8; d_gene: -; CDR3aa: CASSLAGRGFGELFF; CDR3nt: TGTGCCAGCAGCTTAGCGGGGCGGGGCTTCGGGGAGCTGTTTTTT
j_gene: TRBJ2-5; abundance: once; v_gene: TRBV21-1; d_gene: -; CDR3aa: CASRIQLYTFSETQYF; CDR3nt: TGTGCCAGCAGAATCCAACTATACACTTTCTCTGAGACCCAGTACTTC
j_gene: TRBJ2-2; abundance: -; v_gene: TRBV18; d_gene: -; CDR3aa: CASSPNEAGAPGELFF; CDR3nt: TGTGCCAGCTCACCAAATGAGGCCGGGGCACCCGGGGAGCTGTTTTTT
j_gene: TRBJ2-2; abundance: -; v_gene: TRBV5-1; d_gene: -; CDR3aa: CASSLGGTGELFF; CDR3nt: TGCGCCAGCAGCTTGGGTGGGACCGGGGAGCTGTTTTTT
j_gene: TRBJ2-5; abundance: -; v_gene: TRBV7-9; d_gene: TRBD2; CDR3aa: CASSSGLAYQETQYF; CDR3nt: TGTGCCAGCAGCTCCGGACTAGCATACCAAGAGACCCAGTACTTC